This TCR beta chain was recovered during a study of cytomegalovirus exposure and HLA in healthy donors. Findings and caveats of the study: An analysis that was carried out later associated 15,000 to 20,000 TCR beta sequences with HLA alleles at 0.05 false discovery rate. Despite most TCR sequences being rare, some public TCRs occurred in many donors. The classifier was said to identify cytomegalovirus status with high specificity and sensitivity.

As concerns this clone: The antigen is undetermined.

The CDR3 runs to 14 residues. Between the trimmed V and J ends, which lost 4 bases and 7 bases, there was a span of 14 bases. Germline V gene lookup returns CDR1 MNHEY and CDR2 SVGAGI. Healthy bone marrow donors formed the donor group. In the PCR, 60 Vbeta and 13 Jbeta primers were used. Profiling relied on immunoSEQ multiplex PCR, and the TCRdb table lists in-frame clones only, not all of them. The sample includes about 130,000 clones. The receptor comes from a woman aged 40 to 50 in good health and CMV-seronegative. The J gene is TRBJ1-3, the V gene TRBV6-5; D might be TRBD1 (6 bases). The sequencing input was PBMCs. The CDR3 nucleotides are TGTGCCAGCAGTTCGACAGGAAGGCTGAACACCATATATTTT. Translation: CASSSTGRLNTIYF.